Listed below are T cell receptor beta chains from one sample, sequenced in a study of tumor and adjacent non-tumor tissue in lung cancer. TCRdb re-derived calls from the multiplex PCR reads in MiXCR, one entry per CDR3 protein. This sample yields 81,000 or so distinct CDR3 sequences, of which approximately 80% are seen a single time; 51% belongs to the top ten. The specimen was distant non-tumor lung tissue. The origin of the receptors is a man aged 55 to 69 with non-small cell lung cancer. Each CDR3 is given with its conserved first and last residue. A D gene is named only where the DNA matches it firmly. Clone size appears in some rows only: once, few, many, or a class for an expanded clone.

D,V,J,size,DNA,CDR3
TRBD1,TRBV10-3,TRBJ1-2,.,TGTGCCATCAGTGAAGGAGGCAGGGGGATACATGGCTACACCTTC,CAISEGGRGIHGYTF
.,TRBV29-1,TRBJ2-2,.,TGCAGCGTTGTAGGCAGGAACACCGGGGAGTTGTTTTTT,CSVVGRNTGELFF
.,TRBV11-1,TRBJ2-3,.,TGTGCCAGCAGCCACGGAGGGAGCACAGATATGCAGTGTTTT,CASSHGGSTDMQCF
.,TRBV20-1,TRBJ2-1,.,TGCAATGCTATGGGCGGTCGAGCCTACAATGAGCAGCTCTTC,CNAMGGRAYNEQLF
.,TRBV11-2,TRBJ1-6,.,TGTGCCAGCAGCTTAGGAGAGGACAATAATCCACCCTTCCACTTT,CASSLGEDNNPPFHF
.,TRBV5-1,TRBJ1-5,.,TGCGCCAGCAGCTTGGGTGGACGAAATCAGCTCCAGCATTTT,CASSLGGRNQLQHF
.,TRBV20-1,TRBJ2-1,.,TGCAGTGCTAGAGCGAGGAGCCGGGCCGAGTTAGATGAGCAGTTCTTC,CSARARSRAELDEQFF
.,TRBV5-1,TRBJ2-1,.,TGCGCCAGCAGCTTTGGGACCCAGGCCGATGAGAAGTTCTTC,CASSFGTQADEKFF
.,TRBV20-1,TRBJ2-2,once,TGCAGCGCTAGATCTTCGAGTGGGGGGAGCAACACCGGGGAGCTGTTTTTT,CSARSSSGGSNTGELFF
.,TRBV11-1,TRBJ2-1,.,TGTGCCAGCAGCTTAGACGCGCGGATCTACAATGTGCAGTTCTTC,CASSLDARIYNVQFF
.,TRBV11-3,TRBJ2-5,.,TGTACCAGCAGCCAGAAAGAGACCCAGTACTTC,CTSSQKETQYF
TRBD1,TRBV4-1,TRBJ2-1,.,TGCGCCCGCAGCCACTCCCCTCAGGGGGCGGTTGAGCAGTTCTTC,CARSHSPQGAVEQFF
TRBD2,TRBV20-1,TRBJ2-1,.,TGCAGTGCTACTGGGGGAGGGGCGGGGCCCTCCTACAATGAGCAGTTCTTC,CSATGGGAGPSYNEQFF
.,TRBV5-1,TRBJ2-5,.,TGCGCCAGCAGCTTAAGACAACCGGTAGGCGAGTACTTC,CASSLRQPVGEYF
.,TRBV11-2,TRBJ1-3,.,TGTACCAGCAGGTTACCCCATGCAGGGACGGAGAGCACTATATATTTT,CTSRLPHAGTESTIYF
.,TRBV20-1,TRBJ1-3,.,TGCAGTGCCCCGACTATCTCTCGAAACGCCATATATTTT,CSAPTISRNAIYF
.,TRBV11-2,TRBJ2-5,.,TGTGCCAGCAGCTCTGGACAGCTCCAAGAGAGCCAGCACTTC,CASSSGQLQESQHF
.,TRBV12-3/TRBV12-4,TRBJ1-1,.,TGTGCCAGCAGACAAGACAGTAGCACTAAAGCTTTCTTT,CASRQDSSTKAFF
.,TRBV11-2,TRBJ1-1,.,TGTGCAGGCAGCTTGACATGGAGAGGGACTGAAGCTTTCTTT,CAGSLTWRGTEAFF
.,TRBV11-3,TRBJ2-7,.,TGTGCCAGCAGGAGAGGGGGTGGTAGTGCCAACGAGCAACACTTC,CASRRGGGSANEQHF
.,TRBV4-1,TRBJ2-2,.,TGCGCCAGCAGACTCAGGGTTGGCACCGGGGTGCTGTTTTTC,CASRLRVGTGVLFF
.,TRBV11-3,TRBJ2-4,.,TGTGTCAGCAGCCCCCGGGACCTCAAAAACATTCAGTACTTC,CVSSPRDLKNIQYF
.,TRBV5-1,TRBJ2-2,.,TGTGCCAGCAGCTCCTGGGCCAGTGGAGGGGATCTGTTTTTT,CASSSWASGGDLFF
.,TRBV6-5,TRBJ1-5,.,TGTGTCAGCAGTTTAGAGGGAAATCAGCCCCAGCATTTT,CVSSLEGNQPQHF
.,TRBV24-1,TRBJ2-3,.,TGTGCCACCAATGAGAGGACATACAGCACAGATACGCAGTATTTT,CATNERTYSTDTQYF
.,TRBV11-2,TRBJ1-5,.,TGTGCCAGCAGCTTAATTGAAAGGGGCGGACCGCCCCAGCATTTT,CASSLIERGGPPQHF
TRBD1,TRBV4-3,TRBJ1-2,.,TGCGCCAGCAGCCGGGGACAGGAGACTAACTATAACTACACCTTC,CASSRGQETNYNYTF
.,TRBV11-2,TRBJ1-5,.,TGTGCCAGCAGCTTAGAAGACAGAGGTTCCCAGCCCCAGCATTTT,CASSLEDRGSQPQHF
.,TRBV12-3/TRBV12-4,TRBJ1-5,.,TGTGCCTGCAGTTCGGGCGGGCGTGGACAGCCCCAGCATTTT,CACSSGGRGQPQHF
.,TRBV11-3,TRBJ1-1,.,TGTGCCAGCGGCTCGCACAGACGGCAGACCGAAGCTTTCTTT,CASGSHRRQTEAFF
.,TRBV10-2,TRBJ2-2,.,TGCGCCAGCAGCGACATGGTGGGGATCAGGGAGCTGTTTTTT,CASSDMVGIRELFF
.,TRBV29-1,TRBJ1-4,once,TGCAGCGTTGGGGCCGGCATGAATGGAGAACTGTTTTTT,CSVGAGMNGELFF